These 32 T cell receptor beta chains were sequenced from one sample in a study of blood T cell repertoires in COVID-19 (dated by TCRdb to between 2020 and 2021). Library prep was done by the immunoSEQ multiplex PCR assay. The table comes from immuneACCESS by way of TCRdb, which keeps in-frame sequences with V and J called. Part of the clones is missing from these tables; in studies checked, under half for an unresolved V gene and the rest for unknown reasons. The sample table holds about 160,000 clones, of which over 70% were seen once. Together, the top ten hold 9.1% of the sample. Sample: peripheral blood. These TCRs come from a woman at least 80 years old with active or convalescent COVID-19.

Only a few counts were recorded for this clone. The chain recombines TRBV2 with TRBJ1-1; D possibly corresponds to TRBD1 (6 bases). CDR1 is SNHLY and CDR2 is FYNNEI in the germline V gene. The CDR3 runs to 11 residues. Trimming removed 6 bases from V and 10 bases from J, with 12 bases in between. The CDR3 sequence: CASRTIGGAFF. In nucleotides, the CDR3 is TGTGCCAGCAGAACTATAGGGGGAGCTTTCTTT. The entire variable domain, with the rest obtained from reference TRBV2 and TRBJ1-1, is as follows: EPEVTQTPSHQVTQMGQEVILRCVPISNHLYFYWYRQILGQKVEFLVSFYNNEISEKSEIFDDQFSVERPDGSNFTLKIRSTKLEDSAMYFCASRTIGGAFFGQGTRLTVV.

The chain uses TRBV6-1 and TRBJ1-2; TRBD1 aligns across 9 bases. Germline V gives CDR1 MNHNS, CDR2 SASEGT. V gave up 0 bases and J gave up 8 bases; unmatched junction bases: 7. The CDR3 has 15 residues. The CDR3: CASSEATGQGKGYTF. The CDR3 DNA is TGTGCCAGCAGTGAAGCCACGGGACAGGGTAAGGGCTACACCTTC.

The chain has TRBV25-1 and TRBJ1-2; D is possibly TRBD1 (6 bases). This CDR3 has 17 residues. The germline V and J ends were trimmed by 3 bases and 5 bases, with 22 bases remaining between them. Germline CDR1 MGHDK, CDR2 SYGVNS. Here the CDR3 reads CASSDQNGRGARYGYTF. CDR3 bases: TGTGCCAGCAGTGACCAAAACGGCCGGGGGGCGAGGTATGGCTACACCTTC.

The chain links TRBV4-2 to TRBJ2-1, with a possible D match to TRBD2 (5 bases). Germline V lookup: CDR1 LGHNA, CDR2 YNFKEQ. Trimming cost V 0 bases and J 5 bases, with 14 bases left between them. This CDR3 has 16 residues. CDR3 in DNA: TGTGCCAGCAGCCAAGAAGGAGGACGGGTGGACAATGAGCAGTTCTTC. Translated: CASSQEGGRVDNEQFF.

Here the CDR3 reads CASSSGTSGGEDTQYF. The CDR3 DNA follows: TGCGCCAGCAGCAGCGGGACTAGCGGGGGGGAAGATACGCAGTATTTT. The genes are TRBV5-1 and TRBJ2-3, with TRBD2 matching 16 bases. J was trimmed by 5 bases and V by 4 bases; bases with no gene match: 4. The germline CDR1 and CDR2 sequences are SGHRS and YFSETQ. The CDR3 consists of 16 residues.

The chain is built from TRBV25-1 and TRBJ2-7; D remains ambiguous. Trimming left V 5 bases short and J 2 bases short, with 13 bases between. The CDR3 runs 14 residues. CDR1 is MGHDK and CDR2 is SYGVNS in the germline V gene. The CDR3 DNA reads as TGTGCCAGCAGTCCCCCCCAGGAAACCTACGAGCAGTACTTC. It encodes CASSPPQETYEQYF.

The chain carries TRBV20-1 and TRBJ1-4; the match to TRBD1 covers 9 bases. With V trimmed by 3 bases and J by 4 bases, 9 bases remained unmatched. This CDR3 contains 16 residues. Germline V gene lookup returns CDR1 DFQATT and CDR2 SNEGSKA (reference sequence). CDR3 sequence (DNA): TGCAGTGCTAGTGCTCCTTCGACAGGGGGTAATGAAAAACTGTTTTTT. As protein: CSASAPSTGGNEKLFF.

This chain uses TRBV18 with TRBJ1-3; D is possibly TRBD1 (5 bases). Trimming pared 3 bases from V and 8 bases from J, leaving 20 bases between. CDR3 length: 16 amino acids. Germline values: CDR1 KGHSH, CDR2 LQKENI. CDR3 sequence (DNA): TGTGCCAGCTCACCCCAACGGCAGGGACTGAGGGACACCATATATTTT. This gives the protein CASSPQRQGLRDTIYF.

The rearrangement joins TRBV9 to TRBJ1-2; 12 nucleotides line up with TRBD1. The CDR3 has 16 residues. V gave up 0 bases and J gave up 6 bases; unmatched junction bases: 6. Germline V gene data show CDR1 as SGDLS and CDR2 as YYNGEE. CDR3 loop: CASSVGGQGALDGYTF. Written as DNA, the CDR3 is TGTGCCAGCAGCGTAGGGGGACAGGGGGCGCTGGATGGCTACACCTTC.

The chain combines TRBV6-5 with TRBJ1-1; 9 bases line up with TRBD1. Losses at the gene ends were 5 bases for V and 11 bases for J; bases not matched to a gene: 15. The germline V gene encodes CDR1 MNHEY and CDR2 SVGAGI. The CDR3 spans 15 residues. The CDR3 here is CASSITGGVRAAAFF. The CDR3 coding sequence is TGTGCCAGCAGTATTACAGGGGGCGTGCGGGCTGCGGCTTTCTTT.

This clone was detected only once. This chain joins TRBV5-1 and TRBJ1-1; 7 bases map to TRBD1. V lost 3 bases, J lost 1 base, and 18 bases stayed unmatched. The CDR3 has 19 amino acids. The germline V gene has CDR1 SGHRS and CDR2 YFSETQ. This CDR3 reads CASSSNRTGTVGRNTEAFF. The CDR3 DNA sequence: TGCGCCAGCAGCTCCAACCGAACCGGGACAGTGGGTAGGAACACTGAAGCTTTCTTT.

The chain links TRBV9 to TRBJ1-6; D call uncertain. V gave up 0 bases and J gave up 6 bases, with 10 bases separating them. There are 15 residues in the CDR3. CDR1 and CDR2 (germline): SGDLS, YYNGEE. The DNA for the CDR3 is TGTGCCAGCAGCGTAGGGTTAGAGGGTAATTCACCCCTCCACTTT. This encodes CASSVGLEGNSPLHF.

The table lists this clone with a count of one. The genes are TRBV5-1 and TRBJ2-7, with a weak D call TRBD2 (6 bases). Germline V gives CDR1 SGHRS, CDR2 YFSETQ. The CDR3 sequence is 14 residues long. V was shortened by 2 bases and J by 3 bases, with 12 bases between the two germline ends. CDR3 sequence: CASSLDGGDYEQYF. The CDR3 DNA follows: TGCGCCAGCAGCTTAGACGGGGGTGACTACGAGCAGTACTTC.

The V gene is TRBV6-4, the J gene TRBJ2-3; 9 nucleotides line up with TRBD2. CDR3 length: 18 amino acids. Per germline, CDR1 MRHNA and CDR2 SNTAGT. Germline trimming cut 0 bases from V and 4 bases from J; bases unmatched to any gene: 11. The CDR3 here is CASSDSEVSGGVADTQYF. In nucleotides, the CDR3 is TGTGCCAGCAGTGACTCGGAGGTTAGCGGGGGTGTCGCAGATACGCAGTATTTT.

This clone was observed a few times. The rearrangement uses TRBV6-5 and TRBJ2-7; 7 positions agree with TRBD1. CDR1 and CDR2 (germline): MNHEY, SVGAGI. The J segment lost 2 bases and the V segment lost 7 bases, leaving 8 bases of the junction unmatched. This CDR3 has 14 amino acids. DNA for the CDR3: TGTGCCAGCACCCTGATCGGACAGGCCTACGAGCAGTACTTC. It is translated as CASTLIGQAYEQYF.

V usage is TRBV5-1 and J usage is TRBJ1-1, with TRBD1 matching 8 bases. The trim removed 2 bases at V and 3 bases at J, leaving 0 bases unmatched. Germline V gene lookup returns CDR1 SGHRS and CDR2 YFSETQ. This CDR3 is built from 13 residues. The CDR3: CASSLQGDTEAFF. CDR3 in DNA: TGCGCCAGCAGCTTACAGGGGGACACTGAAGCTTTCTTT.

The CDR3 region is CSVREGTEAFF. Written as DNA, the CDR3 is TGCAGCGTCAGGGAAGGGACTGAAGCTTTCTTT. This chain links TRBV29-1 with TRBJ1-1; D possibly corresponds to TRBD1 (5 bases). Trimming shortened V by 6 bases and J by 5 bases, and 10 bases separated the two germline ends. In germline, CDR1 is SQVTM, CDR2 ANQGSEA. This CDR3 comprises 11 residues.

The gene calls are TRBV3-1 (or the pseudogene TRBV3-2) and TRBJ2-2, with D tentatively TRBD2 (5 bases). There are 16 residues in the CDR3. Between the trimmed V and J ends, which lost 8 bases and 3 bases, there was a span of 19 bases. Germline values: CDR1 LGHDT, CDR2 YNNKEL (reference sequence). CDR3 bases: TGTGCCAGCCGGGATCCTGGCGAAACCCACACCGGGGAGCTGTTTTTT. Protein: CASRDPGETHTGELFF.

Concerning this clone itself: A junction end diverges from the germline sequence, so it may reflect a read error. The chain carries TRBV7-7 and TRBJ2-2; 11 nucleotides agree with TRBD1. The germline V gene has CDR1 SSHAT and CDR2 FNYEAQ (reference sequence). The length of the CDR3 is 17 residues. The CDR3, as DNA: TGTGCTAGCAGCCCCTACTCGGACAGGGGGCTCACCGGGGAGCTGTTTTTT. It encodes CASSPYSDRGLTGELFF.

The count of this clone is one. V and J are TRBV2 and TRBJ2-7; 14 bases are shared with TRBD2. This CDR3 has 18 amino acids. CDR1 and CDR2 from the germline V gene are SNHLY and FYNNEI. The J segment lost 4 bases and the V segment lost 7 bases, leaving 15 bases of the junction unmatched. The CDR3 sequence is CASKQTGLAGGKLYEQYF. Here the CDR3 DNA reads TGTGCCAGCAAACAAACAGGACTAGCGGGGGGCAAACTTTACGAGCAGTACTTC.

The chain links TRBV19 to TRBJ1-5; 10 nucleotides agree with TRBD1. The ends lost 5 bases at V and 6 bases at J; junction bases unmatched: 13. The CDR3 has 17 amino acids. Looked up from germline, CDR1 is LNHDA and CDR2 is SQIVND (reference sequence). The CDR3 sequence: CASSLTPGTGVSQPQHF. The CDR3 nucleotides are TGTGCCAGTAGTCTCACCCCCGGGACAGGGGTATCTCAGCCCCAGCATTTT.

The gene calls are TRBV6-5 and TRBJ1-5, with 11 bases that match TRBD1. The V and J ends lost 4 bases and 7 bases, in that order; junction bases with no gene match: 6. The CDR3 is 15 amino acids. Germline V gene sequence: CDR1 MNHEY, CDR2 SVGAGI. The CDR3 region has the DNA TGTGCCAGCAGTTCCTCGGGACAGGGGGGCCAGCCCCAGCATTTT. Translated: CASSSSGQGGQPQHF.

This clone was detected only once. The genes are TRBV4-3 and TRBJ2-6; 7 nucleotides match TRBD2. The CDR3 spans 18 residues. The J segment lost 0 bases and the V segment lost 1 base, leaving 6 bases of the junction unmatched. Looked up from germline, CDR1 is LGHNA and CDR2 is YSLEER. CDR3 loop: CASSQAQAGSSGANVLTF. For the CDR3, the DNA is TGCGCCAGCAGCCAAGCTCAAGCGGGGAGCTCTGGGGCCAACGTCCTGACTTTC.

The chain carries TRBV19 and TRBJ1-1; 8 positions agree with TRBD1. Germline values: CDR1 LNHDA, CDR2 SQIVND (reference sequence). The J segment lost 1 base and the V segment lost 6 bases, leaving 1 base of the junction unmatched. The CDR3 extends over 13 amino acids. The CDR3 region has the DNA TGTGCCAGTAGGGGGACAGGGAACACTGAAGCTTTCTTT. Its translation: CASRGTGNTEAFF.

Details on this clone: The junction does not match germline at one end; this may be a read error. The J gene is TRBJ2-2, the V gene TRBV7-7; 10 bases align to TRBD2. Germline CDR1 is SSHAT and CDR2 is FNYEAQ (reference sequence). The CDR3 covers 16 residues. CDR3: CASSPLAGASPGELFF. CDR3 DNA sequence: TGTGCTAGCAGCCCGCTAGCGGGAGCTTCCCCCGGGGAGCTGTTTTTT.

Comments on this clone: Other DNA variants within this sample encode the same CDR3. The chain carries TRBV15 and TRBJ2-1; maybe TRBD2 (6 bases). Trimming removed 2 bases at V and 4 bases at J, with 18 bases between. The CDR3 runs 17 residues. The germline V gene has CDR1 LNHNV and CDR2 YYDKDF (reference sequence). CDR3 bases: TGTGCCACCAGCAGATCACCAGCGACGGGGACTTACAATGAGCAGTTCTTC. Protein sequence: CATSRSPATGTYNEQFF. Based on the CDR3 plus reference TRBV15 and TRBJ2-1, the full variable domain is DAMVIQNPRYQVTQFGKPVTLSCSQTLNHNVMYWYQQKSSQAPKLLFHYYDKDFNNEADTPDNFQSRRPNTSFCFLDIRSPGLGDTAMYLCATSRSPATGTYNEQFFGPGTRLTVL.

This clone was counted a few times. V usage is TRBV6-5 and J usage is TRBJ1-2; a weak D match, TRBD1 (5 bases). The V and J ends lost 6 bases and 5 bases respectively, with 16 bases between them. This CDR3 has 14 residues. The germline gives CDR1 MNHEY, CDR2 SVGAGI. The CDR3, as DNA: TGTGCCAGCAGCAAAAGCGGGGCCAATTATGGCTACACCTTC. It translates to CASSKSGANYGYTF.

The CDR3 spells CASSSTGSSNQPQHF. Here the CDR3 DNA reads TGTGCCAGCAGCTCCACAGGGAGTAGCAATCAGCCCCAGCATTTT. The V and J genes are TRBV7-9 and TRBJ1-5, with a weak D call TRBD1 (6 bases). Trimming took off 4 bases at V and 0 bases at J, with 10 bases between the two ends. The CDR3 is 15 amino acids. Germline V gives CDR1 SEHNR, CDR2 FQNEAQ (reference sequence).

This clone was recorded only once. The CDR3 is CASSNGRGQETQYF. The CDR3 nucleotides are TGTGCCAGTAGTAACGGCAGGGGCCAAGAGACCCAGTACTTC. The rearrangement uses TRBV19 and TRBJ2-5; TRBD1 might be the D (6 bases). Germline values: CDR1 LNHDA, CDR2 SQIVND (reference sequence). V lost 4 bases and J lost 1, with 10 bases in between. The CDR3 is 14 amino acids.

This clone was counted a few times. J is TRBJ1-5 and V is TRBV7-2, with 7 bases fitting TRBD1. Losses at the gene ends were 4 bases for V and 4 bases for J; bases not matched to a gene: 7. Germline V gives CDR1 SGHTA, CDR2 FQGNSA. This CDR3 contains 15 residues. The CDR3 region is CASSSRPGQNQPQHF. Written as DNA, the CDR3 is TGTGCCAGCAGCTCAAGACCGGGACAGAATCAGCCCCAGCATTTT.

The V gene is TRBV12-5, the J gene TRBJ2-1, with 8 bases identical to TRBD1. This CDR3 spans 13 amino acids. Germline V gene lookup returns CDR1 LGHNT and CDR2 FRNRAP. The ends lost 6 bases at V and 16 bases at J; junction bases unmatched: 14. The CDR3 here is CASGLYLQGAQFF. CDR3 coding DNA: TGTGCTAGTGGCCTTTATCTCCAGGGGGCCCAATTCTTC.

The rearrangement joins TRBV12-3 or TRBV12-4 to TRBJ1-5, with D possibly being TRBD1 (5 bases). The length of the CDR3 is 13 residues. The V and J ends lost 3 bases and 5 bases respectively, with 8 bases between them. The CDR3 DNA follows: TGTGCCAGCAGTTTTGTGGGGCATCAGCCCCAGCATTTT. Amino acids: CASSFVGHQPQHF.